This record concerns one TCR beta chain sequence. This clone was counted only a few times. The antigen this receptor binds is unknown. Qualities for individual bases were not recorded, and no much larger clone is one base off. From each donor, a single peripheral blood sample of about 100 mL on average was drawn into heparinised tubes. Using a panel that included CD45RO, CCR7, CD25, CD127, CD95 and CD27, naive, central memory, regulatory and stem cell-like memory CD4+ T cells were sorted on a BD FACSAria II. All sorted populations exceeded 98% purity. PBMCs were isolated immediately by Lymphoprep density gradient centrifugation and stained directly without culture. To minimize batch effects, samples were stained and sorted in pairs, one healthy donor with one patient per experiment. This sample is part of a study of beta chain features in type 1 diabetes (dated by TCRdb to between 2018 and 2020). Turning to the overall study: Patients and healthy donors did not differ in mean age, gender distribution, total cell number or subset yield. In the study, recently diagnosed type 1 diabetes patients and matched healthy donors were compared on the TCRB repertoires of their sorted circulating CD4+ T cell subsets. Whereas all 30 or so donors provided naive and central memory subsets, regulatory and stem cell-like memory subsets were isolated from just 8 patients and roughly 8 healthy donors. A total of around 100 million sorted cells were examined across all samples, and RNA yield correlated strongly with the number of cells per subset.

The study at large found these results: PCR might favor shorter templates, but patient and control samples were amplified and corrected together, so any skew would affect both groups equally. Patients with type 1 diabetes made fewer insertions and deleted more nucleotides at VDJ recombination sites, implying thymic rearrangement abnormalities. Naive, central memory and regulatory TCRB repertoires appeared more similar among patients than among healthy donors. Because cDNA was sequenced instead of genomic DNA, activated cells with high expression could be over-represented, although the groups did not differ in activation or CD3 levels. Type 1 diabetes patients showed a moderate but significant shortening of TCRB CDR3 length in all four CD4+ subsets. Because the HLA sub-analyses included only small numbers of individuals, any influence of HLA type on TCRB rearrangement was left unresolved.

All of the isolated RNA was reverse transcribed with the High Capacity cDNA Reverse Transcription Kit, so expressed TCRB transcripts were sequenced. Deep immunoSEQ sequencing was performed on naive, central memory and regulatory T cell samples, with an average of roughly 3.3 million total reads per sample. After sorted cells were lysed in RLT buffer, RNA was extracted with DNase-treated RNeasy Micro or Mini kits, with the choice depending on cell number. Each cell subset was processed on its own to prevent cross-contamination, while patient and healthy donor samples were processed together. The immunoSEQ multiplex PCR was used to amplify TCRB sequences from cDNA, generating 87-bp fragments that spanned the CDR3 region. The amplicons were sequenced using the Illumina HiSeq platform. For the original study's pipeline: Synthetic template baselines were used to correct PCR bias computationally, reads within Hamming distance 2 were collapsed, and singletons that could not be merged were discarded. Reads were aligned to IMGT to assign V, D and J genes, CDR3 length, and insertions or deletions at six rearrangement sites. Within each subset, clonotype counts were normalized to the number of sorted cells before true diversity and Gini coefficients were calculated with the tcR R package. Repertoire sharing was quantified using the overlap coefficient calculated on TCRB nucleotide sequences. Out-of-frame TCRB sequences from naive cells were analyzed as a proxy for the pre-selection repertoire. TCRdb provides this immuneACCESS table in a form limited to in-frame rearrangements. Some clones are lacking; in checked studies, under half of them reflect an unresolved V gene, and why the rest are absent is not known. V, J and clone size are those of that table, while D and trimming were read from the DNA. The sample table records approximately 260,000 clones; about a fifth of these occur just once. The top ten hold approximately 0.029% of the sample.

This receptor was taken from a woman aged 35 to 49 with type 1 diabetes. What was sequenced was naive CD4+ T cells from blood. Sample cell subset or site, as interpreted from the label and publication: true naive CD4+ T cells.

The DNA sequence is given as TGCAGCGCGGGGGACGGCTACGAGCAGTACTTC. Translated, it reads CSAGDGYEQYF. The V and J genes are TRBV20-1 and TRBJ2-7; 7 bases in the junction line up with TRBD2. The CDR3, from cysteine to phenylalanine, totals 11 residues. The sequence is cut down to CDR3 DNA, 33 bases in frame from base 1. From the germline V gene (reference sequence), CDR1 is DFQATT and CDR2 is SNEGSKA.